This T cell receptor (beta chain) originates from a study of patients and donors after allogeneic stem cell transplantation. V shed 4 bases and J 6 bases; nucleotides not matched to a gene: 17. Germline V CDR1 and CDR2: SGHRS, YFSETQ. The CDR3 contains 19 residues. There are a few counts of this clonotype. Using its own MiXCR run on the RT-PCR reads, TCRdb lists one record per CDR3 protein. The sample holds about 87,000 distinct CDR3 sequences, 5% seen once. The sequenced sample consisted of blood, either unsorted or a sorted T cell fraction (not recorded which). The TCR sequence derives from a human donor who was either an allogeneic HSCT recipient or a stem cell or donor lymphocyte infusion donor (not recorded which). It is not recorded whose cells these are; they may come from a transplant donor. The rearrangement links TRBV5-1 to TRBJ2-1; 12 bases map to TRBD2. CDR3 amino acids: CASSRSGTSGRTGGNEQFF. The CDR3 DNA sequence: TGCGCCAGCAGCCGCTCCGGGACTAGCGGGCGGACGGGCGGCAATGAGCAGTTCTTC. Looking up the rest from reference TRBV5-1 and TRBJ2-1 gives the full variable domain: KAGVTQTPRYLIKTRGQQVTLSCSPISGHRSVSWYQQTPGQGLQFLFEYFSETQRNKGNFPGRFSGRQFSNSRSEMNVSTLELGDSALYLCASSRSGTSGRTGGNEQFFGPGTRLTVL.